Listed here are 7 T cell receptor beta chains from one sample, sequenced in a study of regulatory T cells in long-lasting Graves disease. Time point given: persistent/refractory GD, antithyroid drugs over 5 years with positive TRAb. The TCR library used RNA extracted from PBMCs. Through Arm-PCR of CDR3 regions and iRepertoire HTBI primers, TCR beta libraries were built. TCRdb used MiXCR to reprocess the multiplex PCR reads, holding one entry per CDR3 protein. This table holds roughly 400,000 distinct CDR3 sequences, about a fifth found once. The sequenced sample was peripheral blood mononuclear cells (PBMCs), obtained when the disease was refractory, from a patient treated with antithyroid drugs. The origin of the receptors is a female donor with Graves disease.

This clonotype appeared a single time. The chain recombines TRBV18 with TRBJ1-1, with D hard to call. Between the trimmed V and J ends, which lost 0 bases and 1 base, there was a span of 9 bases. The CDR3 extends over 15 amino acids. The germline CDR1 and CDR2 sequences are KGHSH and LQKENI. The CDR3 region has the DNA TGTGCCAGCTCACCACCGGCGGGTCCGAACACTGAAGCTTTCTTT. Amino acid sequence: CASSPPAGPNTEAFF.

This clonotype has just one count. The V and J genes are TRBV9 and TRBJ2-4, with 10 bases lining up with TRBD1. V shed 4 bases and J 6 bases; nucleotides not matched to a gene: 4. The CDR3 totals 14 residues. CDR1 SGDLS and CDR2 YYNGEE come from the germline V gene. CDR3 in amino acids: CASSSTGGANIQYF. CDR3 coding DNA: TGTGCCAGCAGCTCGACAGGGGGCGCAAACATTCAGTACTTC.

Remarks on this clonotype: A single base separates this from a much larger clone, so it may be a read error. A read error is likely, as this CDR3 ends without the conserved phenylalanine or tryptophan. The genes are TRBV6-1 and TRBJ1-1; no clear D. CDR1 is MNHNS, CDR2 SASEGT, per germline. The CDR3 covers 12 residues. V lost 1 base, J lost 7 bases, and 7 bases lay in between. CDR3 coding DNA: TGTGCCAGCAGTGAAGGTGTTGGTGAAGCTTTCCTT. Translation: CASSEGVGEAFL.

The chain combines TRBV12-3 or TRBV12-4 with TRBJ2-7; D not certain. V lost 3 bases, J lost 6 bases, and 6 bases lay in between. The CDR3 covers 11 residues. In DNA, the CDR3 is TGTGCCAGCAGTTTCGGCCTCGAGCAGTACTTC. It encodes CASSFGLEQYF.

This clonotype was recorded at least ten times. V gene TRBV2 combines with J gene TRBJ2-7; 10 bases fit TRBD2. Germline V gene lookup returns CDR1 SNHLY and CDR2 FYNNEI. Trimming at V came to 6 bases and at J to 6 bases, leaving 11 bases not matched to a gene. The CDR3 runs 15 residues. Written as DNA, the CDR3 is TGTGCCAGCAGCCCCACTAGCGGGATCGGGGGCGAGCAGTACTTC. Protein sequence: CASSPTSGIGGEQYF.

The table lists this clonotype with many counts. This sequence joins TRBV28 and TRBJ1-1; D possibly corresponds to TRBD1 (6 bases). V dropped 3 bases and J dropped 4 bases, with 15 bases sitting between them. The CDR3 consists of 15 residues. CDR1 is MDHEN and CDR2 is SYDVKM in the germline V gene. The CDR3 loop is CASSFSGAARTEAFF. CDR3 bases: TGTGCCAGCAGTTTCTCGGGGGCGGCTCGCACTGAAGCTTTCTTT.

V gene TRBV29-1 combines with J gene TRBJ2-7; 9 nucleotides align to TRBD1. The germline V gene has CDR1 SQVTM and CDR2 ANQGSEA. With V trimmed by 4 bases and J by 3 bases, 10 bases remained unmatched. This CDR3 has 15 amino acids. CDR3 protein: CSVGYAGQGNYEQYF. DNA for the CDR3: TGCAGCGTTGGTTATGCGGGACAGGGTAACTACGAGCAGTACTTC.